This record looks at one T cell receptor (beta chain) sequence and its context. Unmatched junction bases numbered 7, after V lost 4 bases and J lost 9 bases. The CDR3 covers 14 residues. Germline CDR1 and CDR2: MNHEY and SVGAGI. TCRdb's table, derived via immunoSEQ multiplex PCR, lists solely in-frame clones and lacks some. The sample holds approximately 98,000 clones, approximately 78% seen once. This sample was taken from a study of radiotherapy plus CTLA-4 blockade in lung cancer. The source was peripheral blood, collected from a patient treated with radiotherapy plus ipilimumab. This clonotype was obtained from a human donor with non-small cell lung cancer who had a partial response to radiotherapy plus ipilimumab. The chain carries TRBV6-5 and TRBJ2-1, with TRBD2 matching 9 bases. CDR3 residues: CASSFGLASGEQFF. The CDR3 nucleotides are TGTGCCAGCAGTTTCGGACTAGCGAGTGGTGAGCAGTTCTTC.